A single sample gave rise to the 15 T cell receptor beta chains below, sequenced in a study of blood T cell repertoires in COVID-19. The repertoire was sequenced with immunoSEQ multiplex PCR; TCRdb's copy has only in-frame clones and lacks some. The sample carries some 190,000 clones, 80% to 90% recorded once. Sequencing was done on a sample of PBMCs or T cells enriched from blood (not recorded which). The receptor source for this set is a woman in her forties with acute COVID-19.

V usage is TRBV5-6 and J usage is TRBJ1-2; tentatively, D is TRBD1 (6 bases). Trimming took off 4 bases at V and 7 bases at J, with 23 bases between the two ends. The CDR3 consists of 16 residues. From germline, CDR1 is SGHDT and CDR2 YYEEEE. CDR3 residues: CASSPIQGRALGGYTF. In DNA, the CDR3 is TGTGCCAGCAGCCCAATACAGGGTCGTGCGTTGGGTGGCTACACCTTC.

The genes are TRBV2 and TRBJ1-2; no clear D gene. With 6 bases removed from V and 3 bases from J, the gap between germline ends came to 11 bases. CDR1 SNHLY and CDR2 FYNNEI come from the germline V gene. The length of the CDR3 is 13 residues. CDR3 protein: CASRGISHYGYTF. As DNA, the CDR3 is TGTGCCAGCAGGGGCATTTCTCACTATGGCTACACCTTC.

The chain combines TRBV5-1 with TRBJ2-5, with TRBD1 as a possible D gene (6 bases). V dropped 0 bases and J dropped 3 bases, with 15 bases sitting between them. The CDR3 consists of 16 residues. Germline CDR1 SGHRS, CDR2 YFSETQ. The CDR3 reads CASSLVVSGGKETQYF. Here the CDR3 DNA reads TGCGCCAGCAGCTTGGTAGTTAGTGGGGGCAAAGAGACCCAGTACTTC.

The CDR3 DNA reads as TGTGCCAGCTTAAGACCGGGACAGGGGACTGTAAGTCGTTCTAACTATGGCTACACCTTC. It codes for CASLRPGQGTVSRSNYGYTF. The chain links TRBV2 to TRBJ1-2, with TRBD1 identical over 10 bases. Germline CDR1 is SNHLY and CDR2 is FYNNEI. There are 20 residues in the CDR3. Trimming removed 8 bases from V and 0 bases from J; junction bases left unmatched: 21.

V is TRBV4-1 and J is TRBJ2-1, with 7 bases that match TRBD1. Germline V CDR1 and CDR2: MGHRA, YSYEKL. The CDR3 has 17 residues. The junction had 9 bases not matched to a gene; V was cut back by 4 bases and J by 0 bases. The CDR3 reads CASSPRETGSSYNEQFF. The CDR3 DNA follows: TGCGCCAGCAGCCCCCGAGAGACAGGGAGCTCCTACAATGAGCAGTTCTTC.

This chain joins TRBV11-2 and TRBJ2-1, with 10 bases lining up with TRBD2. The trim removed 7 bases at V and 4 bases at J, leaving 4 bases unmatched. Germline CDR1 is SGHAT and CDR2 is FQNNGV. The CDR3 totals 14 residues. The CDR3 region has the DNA TGTGCCAGCACCCTAGCGGGAGCTTACAATGAGCAGTTCTTC. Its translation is CASTLAGAYNEQFF.

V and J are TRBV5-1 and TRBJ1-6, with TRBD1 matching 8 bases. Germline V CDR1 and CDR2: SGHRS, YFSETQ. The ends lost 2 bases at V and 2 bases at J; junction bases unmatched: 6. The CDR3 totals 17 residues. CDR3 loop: CASSLSGTGAYNSPLHF. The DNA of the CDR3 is TGCGCCAGCAGCTTATCGGGGACAGGAGCCTATAATTCACCCCTCCACTTT.

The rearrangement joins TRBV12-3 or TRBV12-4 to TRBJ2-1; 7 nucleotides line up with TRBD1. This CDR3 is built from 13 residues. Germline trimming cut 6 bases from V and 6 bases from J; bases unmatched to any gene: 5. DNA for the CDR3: TGTGCCAGCAGCCCCAGACAGGGCAATGAGCAGTTCTTC. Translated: CASSPRQGNEQFF.

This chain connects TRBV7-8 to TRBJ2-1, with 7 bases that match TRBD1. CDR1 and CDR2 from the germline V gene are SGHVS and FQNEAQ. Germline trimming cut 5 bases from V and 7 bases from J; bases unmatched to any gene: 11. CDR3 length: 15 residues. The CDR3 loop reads CASSRGGGASNEQFF. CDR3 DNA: TGTGCCAGCAGCCGAGGGGGCGGAGCTTCGAATGAGCAGTTCTTC.

CDR3 residues: CASSEAGTVISPLHF. In nucleotides, the CDR3 is TGTGCCAGCAGTGAAGCCGGGACAGTCATTTCACCCCTCCACTTT. V usage is TRBV6-1 and J usage is TRBJ1-6; TRBD1 matches 7 bases. CDR1 and CDR2 from the germline V gene are MNHNS and SASEGT. The CDR3 runs 15 residues. V was pared by 0 bases and J by 9 bases, with 5 bases of the junction left unmatched.

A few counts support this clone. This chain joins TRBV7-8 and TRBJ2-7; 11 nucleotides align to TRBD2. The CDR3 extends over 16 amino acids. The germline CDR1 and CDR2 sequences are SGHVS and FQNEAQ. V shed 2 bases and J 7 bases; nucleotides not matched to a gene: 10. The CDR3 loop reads CASSLLLGASGREQYF. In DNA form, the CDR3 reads TGTGCCAGCAGCTTACTCTTAGGGGCTAGCGGGAGGGAGCAGTACTTC.

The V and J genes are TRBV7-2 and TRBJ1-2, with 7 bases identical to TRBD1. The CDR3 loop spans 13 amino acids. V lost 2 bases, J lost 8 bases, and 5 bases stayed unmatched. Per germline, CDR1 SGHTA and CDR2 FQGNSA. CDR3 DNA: TGTGCCAGCAGCTTACCGACAGGGCTGGGCTACACCTTC. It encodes CASSLPTGLGYTF.

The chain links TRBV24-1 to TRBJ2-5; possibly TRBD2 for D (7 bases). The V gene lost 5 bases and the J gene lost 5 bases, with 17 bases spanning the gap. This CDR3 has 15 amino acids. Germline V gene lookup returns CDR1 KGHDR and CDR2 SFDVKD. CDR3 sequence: CATSGGGGPYETQYF. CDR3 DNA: TGTGCCACCAGTGGAGGGGGAGGGCCCTACGAGACCCAGTACTTC.

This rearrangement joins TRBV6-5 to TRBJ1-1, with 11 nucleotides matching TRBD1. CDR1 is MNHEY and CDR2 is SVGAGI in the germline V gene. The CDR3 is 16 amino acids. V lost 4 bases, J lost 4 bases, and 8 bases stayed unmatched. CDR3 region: CASSSDRGRWSTEAFF. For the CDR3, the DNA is TGTGCCAGCAGTTCGGACAGGGGGCGATGGAGCACTGAAGCTTTCTTT.

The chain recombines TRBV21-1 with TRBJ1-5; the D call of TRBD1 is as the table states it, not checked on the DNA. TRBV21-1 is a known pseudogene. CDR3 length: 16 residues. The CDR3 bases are TGTGCCAGCAGCAAAGTATACAAATATAGCAATCAGCCCCAGCATTTT. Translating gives CASSKVYKYSNQPQHF.